This TCR beta chain was documented in a study of T cells in tuberculosis. Overall study: Sequenced TCRs come from CD1B-GMM tetramer-binding T cells.

The sample's time point: new active TB diagnosis, blood taken before or within 7 days of starting treatment. Each patient had positive sputum smear microscopy and/or positive culture. The germline V gene encodes CDR1 MDHEN and CDR2 SYDVKM. The V gene lost 6 bases and the J gene lost 7 bases, with 22 bases spanning the gap. The CDR3 covers 16 residues. Only in-frame clones appear in the TCRdb table, and some are missing; sequencing was by immunoSEQ multiplex PCR. The sample has about 53,000 clones; about 95% are singletons. V gene TRBV28 combines with J gene TRBJ1-5; D gene uncertain. This TCR came from an adult with tuberculosis. Sequenced here: PBMCs, sampled at tuberculosis diagnosis. The CDR3: CASSALTSRRWQPQHF. The CDR3 DNA sequence: TGTGCCAGCAGCGCCCTGACGAGCAGGAGGTGGCAGCCCCAGCATTTT.